One sample yielded the 15 T cell receptor beta chains listed below, sequenced in a study of OX40 agonist ivuxolimab in advanced cancers. Here immunoSEQ multiplex PCR was the method, and the copy in TCRdb shows in-frame clones only, minus some. The data contain 25,000 to 35,000 clones, 75% to 90% of them singletons. Specimen: CD4+ or CD8+ T cells sorted from blood, collected in a trial of the OX40 agonist ivuxolimab. Receptors originate from an adult with an advanced solid tumor such as melanoma, head and neck, liver or kidney cancer.

The chain combines TRBV27 with TRBJ2-2; 10 bases map to TRBD2. With 5 bases clipped from V and 4 bases from J, the junction kept 10 bases outside the gene matches. The CDR3 length is 17 residues. Germline assignment: CDR1 MNHEY and CDR2 SMNVEV (reference sequence). CDR3 DNA sequence: TGTGCCAGCAGTCTCTCGGGACTAGCGAAAATCACCGGGGAGCTGTTTTTT. It specifies CASSLSGLAKITGELFF.

This rearrangement joins TRBV13 to TRBJ2-1, with D unresolved. This CDR3 comprises 15 residues. V lost 7 bases to trimming and J lost 1 base, with 14 bases between them. Germline V lookup: CDR1 PRHDT, CDR2 FYEKMQ (reference sequence). For the CDR3, the DNA is TGTGCCAGCATCTCTATCGGACGATCCTACAATGAGCAGTTCTTC. It yields the protein CASISIGRSYNEQFF. Based on the CDR3 plus reference TRBV13 and TRBJ2-1, the full variable domain is AAGVIQSPRHLIKEKRETATLKCYPIPRHDTVYWYQQGPGQDPQFLISFYEKMQSDKGSIPDRFSAQQFSDYHSELNMSSLELGDSALYFCASISIGRSYNEQFFGPGTRLTVL.

The chain employs TRBV9 and TRBJ2-7, with 8 bases matching TRBD2. The V segment lost 3 bases and the J segment 5 bases; nucleotides outside the gene matches: 1. This CDR3 region has 12 residues. Germline lookup yields CDR1 SGDLS and CDR2 YYNGEE. CDR3 residues: CASSAGGDEQYF. CDR3 in DNA: TGTGCCAGCAGCGCCGGGGGGGACGAGCAGTACTTC.

The CDR3 DNA sequence: TGTGCCAGCAGCGTAGGACAGGGGGAAGAGACCCAGTACTTC. Its protein is CASSVGQGEETQYF. This chain uses TRBV9 with TRBJ2-5; TRBD1 matches 9 bases. With 0 bases clipped from V and 3 bases from J, the junction kept 0 bases outside the gene matches. Germline assignment: CDR1 SGDLS and CDR2 YYNGEE. The CDR3 extends over 14 amino acids. Combining the CDR3 with reference TRBV9 and TRBJ2-5 gives the whole variable domain DSGVTQTPKHLITATGQRVTLRCSPRSGDLSVYWYQQSLDQGLQFLIQYYNGEERAKGNILERFSAQQFPDLHSELNLSSLELGDSALYFCASSVGQGEETQYFGPGTRLLVL.

V usage is TRBV2 and J usage is TRBJ2-3; the D gene could be TRBD1 or TRBD2 (5 bases each). This CDR3 is built from 13 residues. From germline, CDR1 is SNHLY and CDR2 FYNNEI. V lost 8 bases, J lost 3 bases, and 12 bases lay in between. CDR3 sequence: CASEGFSTDTQYF. CDR3 bases: TGTGCCAGCGAGGGGTTCAGTACAGATACGCAGTATTTT. Looking up the rest from reference TRBV2 and TRBJ2-3 gives the full variable domain: EPEVTQTPSHQVTQMGQEVILRCVPISNHLYFYWYRQILGQKVEFLVSFYNNEISEKSEIFDDQFSVERPDGSNFTLKIRSTKLEDSAMYFCASEGFSTDTQYFGPGTRLTVL.

This clone was counted once. The chain is built from TRBV29-1 and TRBJ1-1, with a tentative D call TRBD1 (6 bases). The germline V gene has CDR1 SQVTM and CDR2 ANQGSEA. The CDR3 loop spans 16 amino acids. V shed 0 bases and J shed 0 bases, with 14 bases lying between them. This CDR3 reads CSVEDWFGGLNTEAFF. The CDR3 nucleotides read TGCAGCGTTGAAGATTGGTTCGGGGGCTTGAACACTGAAGCTTTCTTT.

The chain combines TRBV5-4 with TRBJ2-7, with D perhaps matching TRBD2 (5 bases). V lost 0 bases and J lost 2, with 18 bases in between. The CDR3 runs to 17 residues. Germline V lookup: CDR1 SGHNT, CDR2 YYREEE (reference sequence). DNA for the CDR3: TGTGCCAGCAGCTTGGTCGGGAACGAAGGACGCCCCTACGAGCAGTACTTC. Amino acids: CASSLVGNEGRPYEQYF. Full variable domain (outside the CDR3, taken from reference TRBV5-4 and TRBJ2-7): ETGVTQSPTHLIKTRGQQVTLRCSSQSGHNTVSWYQQALGQGPQFIFQYYREEENGRGNFPPRFSGLQFPNYSSELNVNALELDDSALYLCASSLVGNEGRPYEQYFGPGTRLTVT.

The chain has TRBV27 and TRBJ2-3, with 7 positions matching TRBD2. Looked up from germline, CDR1 is MNHEY and CDR2 is SMNVEV (reference sequence). This CDR3 region has 15 residues. V shed 6 bases, J shed 0 bases, and the junction held 6 bases outside the gene matches. The DNA for the CDR3 is TGTGCCAGCAGCCTACTAGCGCTAAGCACAGATACGCAGTATTTT. Encoded protein: CASSLLALSTDTQYF.

The chain carries TRBV10-2 and TRBJ2-7; TRBD1 is a possible D gene (5 bases). V shed 6 bases and J shed 0 bases, with 15 bases lying between them. Germline V gene sequence: CDR1 WSHSY, CDR2 SAAADI. The CDR3 spans 15 residues. The CDR3 region is CASRGLESFSYEQYF. As DNA, the CDR3 is TGCGCCAGCAGGGGGCTTGAGAGCTTCTCCTACGAGCAGTACTTC.

The V call is TRBV7-3, the J call TRBJ2-1; 9 bases match TRBD1. Unmatched junction bases numbered 4, after V lost 5 bases and J lost 8 bases. The CDR3 contains 13 residues. Germline V gives CDR1 SGHTA, CDR2 FQGTGA. CDR3 DNA sequence: TGTGCCAGCAGCCGGACAGGGGTTCATGAGCAGTTCTTC. Its protein is CASSRTGVHEQFF.

This chain links TRBV7-6 with TRBJ1-1, with D uncertain. The CDR3 runs 14 residues. Germline V gene data show CDR1 as SGHVS and CDR2 as FNYEAQ. Trimming removed 1 base from V and 1 base from J, with 7 bases in between. CDR3 amino acids: CASSLEVENTEAFF. CDR3 DNA: TGTGCCAGCAGCTTAGAGGTCGAGAACACTGAAGCTTTCTTT.

This chain joins TRBV2 and TRBJ2-2; TRBD2 aligns across 10 bases. This CDR3 region has 14 residues. J lost 4 bases, V lost 11 bases, and 7 bases had no gene match. Looked up from germline, CDR1 is SNHLY and CDR2 is FYNNEI. The CDR3 loop reads CAGEREGPTGELFF. The CDR3 nucleotides are TGTGCCGGGGAGCGGGAGGGCCCCACCGGGGAGCTGTTTTTT.

V and J are TRBV6-5 and TRBJ1-2; D gene uncertain. The CDR3 totals 13 residues. V lost 5 bases and J 4 bases, leaving 11 bases between the germline ends. Per the germline V gene, CDR1 is MNHEY and CDR2 is SVGAGI. For the CDR3, the DNA is TGTGCCAGCAGTCGGACGGTTGCCTATGGCTACACCTTC. This sequence encodes CASSRTVAYGYTF.

The rearrangement joins TRBV7-2 to TRBJ1-2; a weak D match, TRBD1 (5 bases). V dropped 2 bases and J dropped 8 bases, with 15 bases sitting between them. CDR3 length equals 14 residues. Germline CDR1 reads SGHTA; CDR2 reads FQGNSA. CDR3 DNA: TGTGCCAGCAGCTTACCAGGGAGGCTGCGCGGCTACACCTTC. Translated, it gives CASSLPGRLRGYTF.

This chain connects TRBV14 to TRBJ2-7; D unclear. The CDR3 extends over 17 amino acids. From germline, CDR1 is SGHDN and CDR2 FVKESK. Trimming pared 0 bases from V and 5 bases from J, leaving 20 bases between. The CDR3 sequence is CASSQEGRLGLLHEQYF. The CDR3 nucleotides are TGTGCCAGCAGCCAAGAAGGCAGATTAGGGCTTTTACACGAGCAGTACTTC.